The 27 T cell receptor beta chains below all came from one sample that was sequenced in a study of cytomegalovirus exposure and HLA in healthy donors. Researchers ran the PCR with 60 Vbeta and 13 Jbeta primers. The repertoire was sequenced with immunoSEQ multiplex PCR; TCRdb's copy has only in-frame clones and lacks some. This sample's table has 38,000 or so clones. Source material: PBMCs. The receptors were sampled from a man in his forties in good health and CMV-seropositive.

The chain recombines TRBV30 with TRBJ1-1, with unresolved D. In germline, CDR1 is GTSNPN, CDR2 SVGIG (reference sequence). This CDR3 comprises 13 residues. Deletions cut 3 bases from V and 1 base from J, with 9 bases between. This CDR3 reads CAWSSSGNTEAFF. The DNA for the CDR3 is TGTGCCTGGAGCTCCTCGGGGAACACTGAAGCTTTCTTT.

Turning to this clone: Sequence at one end of the junction differs from germline and may be a read error. This sequence joins TRBV7-7 and TRBJ2-7; 8 positions match TRBD2. This CDR3 spans 13 amino acids. The germline gives CDR1 SSHAT, CDR2 FNYEAQ (reference sequence). CDR3 DNA sequence: TGTGCTAGCAGCTCGACGCGGGGGGAAGAGCAGTACTTC. This codes for CASSSTRGEEQYF.

The chain employs TRBV10-3 and TRBJ2-7; 11 nucleotides align to TRBD2. The CDR3 is 17 amino acids. Germline V gene data show CDR1 as ENHRY and CDR2 as SYGVKD. Trimming cost V 0 bases and J 6 bases; bases outside gene matches: 10. CDR3 loop: CAISESSGRAPYREQYF. CDR3 DNA sequence: TGTGCCATCAGTGAGTCTAGCGGGAGGGCCCCCTATCGCGAGCAGTACTTC.

The genes are TRBV28 and TRBJ1-3; possible D gene TRBD1, 5 bases. V gave up 5 bases and J gave up 0 bases, with 11 bases separating them. Germline assignment: CDR1 MDHEN and CDR2 SYDVKM. The CDR3 is made up of 15 amino acids. This chain's CDR3 is CASSRTDSSGNTIYF. In DNA form, the CDR3 reads TGTGCCAGCAGTAGGACCGACAGCTCTGGAAACACCATATATTTT.

The V call is TRBV19, the J call TRBJ1-5; 8 bases map to TRBD1. CDR1 is LNHDA and CDR2 is SQIVND in the germline V gene (reference sequence). The V and J ends lost 5 bases and 5 bases, in that order; junction bases with no gene match: 8. This CDR3 spans 15 amino acids. CDR3 coding DNA: TGTGCCAGTAGTGCCGACAGGGGCCCGGATCAGCCCCAGCATTTT. The encoded protein is CASSADRGPDQPQHF.

This sequence joins TRBV2 and TRBJ1-5; tentative D call: TRBD1 (5 bases). Germline CDR1 is SNHLY and CDR2 is FYNNEI. V was clipped by 4 bases and J by 11 bases, with 15 bases between them. The CDR3 is 13 amino acids. Written as DNA, the CDR3 is TGTGCCAGCAGTGGGGGCAGAGAGTCATCCCAGCATTTT. This sequence encodes CASSGGRESSQHF.

The chain is built from TRBV5-1 and TRBJ2-5; D may be TRBD1 (5 bases). Trimming pared 4 bases from V and 4 bases from J, leaving 14 bases between. Germline V gives CDR1 SGHRS, CDR2 YFSETQ. This CDR3 spans 14 amino acids. The CDR3 DNA is TGCGCCAGCAGCGTGCCAGGGTCCCGAGAGACCCAGTACTTC. Amino acid sequence: CASSVPGSRETQYF.

CDR3 sequence: CSVFAGELFF. CDR3 in DNA: TGCAGCGTGTTCGCCGGGGAGCTGTTTTTT. The chain uses TRBV29-1 and TRBJ2-2; D remains ambiguous. This CDR3 is built from 10 residues. Germline CDR1 reads SQVTM; CDR2 reads ANQGSEA. Trimming stripped 6 bases from V and 6 bases from J, with 5 bases between.

V and J are TRBV7-2 and TRBJ2-5; 9 positions match TRBD2. Germline loops: CDR1 SGHTA, CDR2 FQGNSA. J lost 3 bases, V lost 3 bases, and 2 bases had no gene match. The length of the CDR3 is 14 residues. CDR3 sequence: CASSFLAGKETQYF. For the CDR3, the DNA is TGTGCCAGCAGCTTTCTAGCGGGAAAAGAGACCCAGTACTTC.

This sequence joins TRBV29-1 and TRBJ2-7; TRBD1 matches 8 bases. Losses at the gene ends were 7 bases for V and 2 bases for J; bases not matched to a gene: 4. Per the germline V gene, CDR1 is SQVTM and CDR2 is ANQGSEA. There are 12 residues in the CDR3. The chain's CDR3 is CSGGQDPYEQYF. The CDR3 DNA reads as TGCAGCGGGGGACAGGATCCCTACGAGCAGTACTTC.

J is TRBJ2-2 and V is TRBV5-1, with D perhaps matching TRBD2 (6 bases). The CDR3 has 15 amino acids. The V gene's germline CDR1 is SGHRS and CDR2 YFSETQ. Trimming pared 6 bases from V and 4 bases from J, leaving 16 bases between. The CDR3: CASILGGERTGELFF. In DNA, the CDR3 is TGCGCCAGCATCCTGGGCGGGGAGCGCACCGGGGAGCTGTTTTTT.

J is TRBJ2-3 and V is TRBV4-3; 9 nucleotides line up with TRBD2. V lost 2 bases and J lost 2; bases outside the gene matches: 8. Germline V gene lookup returns CDR1 LGHNA and CDR2 YSLEER. The CDR3 loop spans 17 amino acids. The CDR3: CASSQRPGLADTDTQYF. The CDR3 DNA sequence: TGCGCCAGCAGCCAACGGCCGGGACTAGCAGACACAGATACGCAGTATTTT.

The CDR3 sequence is CASSPYRGTEAFF. In DNA, the CDR3 is TGTGCCAGCAGCCCTTACAGGGGAACTGAAGCTTTCTTT. The rearrangement joins TRBV6-5 to TRBJ1-1, with 7 bases lining up with TRBD1. The CDR3 loop spans 13 amino acids. The V and J ends lost 6 bases and 5 bases, in that order; junction bases with no gene match: 6. The germline V gene has CDR1 MNHEY and CDR2 SVGAGI.

The chain recombines TRBV5-1 with TRBJ2-7; the D gene is possibly TRBD1 (6 bases). V shed 7 bases and J shed 3 bases, with 11 bases lying between them. CDR1 and CDR2 from the germline V gene are SGHRS and YFSETQ. The CDR3 runs to 12 residues. The DNA of the CDR3 is TGCGCCAGCTCCGGGACATTCTACGAGCAGTACTTC. Protein sequence: CASSGTFYEQYF.

The chain recombines TRBV5-1 with TRBJ2-3, with no clear D. The CDR3 consists of 16 residues. V gave up 4 bases and J gave up 0 bases, with 15 bases separating them. CDR1 SGHRS and CDR2 YFSETQ come from the germline V gene. CDR3 DNA sequence: TGCGCCAGCAGCCCCTACCCTGGTGCTAGCACAGATACGCAGTATTTT. Translated, it gives CASSPYPGASTDTQYF.

This chain connects TRBV7-2 to TRBJ1-2; 7 bases are a match to TRBD1. The CDR3 runs to 13 residues. Germline V gene sequence: CDR1 SGHTA, CDR2 FQGNSA. Unmatched junction bases numbered 5, after V lost 2 bases and J lost 8 bases. CDR3 DNA sequence: TGTGCCAGCAGCTTACCCCAGGGGGTCGGCTACACCTTC. As protein: CASSLPQGVGYTF.

The V and J genes are TRBV18 and TRBJ1-2; no clear D gene. Germline CDR1 KGHSH, CDR2 LQKENI. The CDR3 has 12 residues. V lost 5 bases and J 2 bases, leaving 6 bases between the germline ends. CDR3: CASSTDNYGYTF. The CDR3 coding sequence is TGTGCCAGCTCAACAGACAACTATGGCTACACCTTC.

The V call is TRBV7-2, the J call TRBJ2-1; D not certain. V was clipped by 0 bases and J by 3 bases, with 9 bases between them. Germline V CDR1 and CDR2: SGHTA, FQGNSA. There are 15 residues in the CDR3. This CDR3 is CASSLARESYNEQFF. In DNA, the CDR3 is TGTGCCAGCAGCTTAGCGCGAGAGAGCTACAATGAGCAGTTCTTC.

The chain joins TRBV14 to TRBJ1-1, with D unresolved. V was clipped by 1 base and J by 2 bases, with 14 bases between them. Germline V gene lookup returns CDR1 SGHDN and CDR2 FVKESK. The CDR3 consists of 16 residues. CDR3 in DNA: TGTGCCAGCAGCCAAGGTCGGTGGGCCTATAACACTGAAGCTTTCTTT. Its protein product is CASSQGRWAYNTEAFF.

J is TRBJ2-5 and V is TRBV13, with a tentative D call TRBD1 (6 bases). Trimming stripped 5 bases from V and 5 bases from J, with 12 bases between. CDR3 length: 13 amino acids. Germline CDR1 PRHDT, CDR2 FYEKMQ (reference sequence). CDR3 DNA sequence: TGTGCCAGCAGCCAGCGACAGGCGGAGACCCAGTACTTC. Translated, it gives CASSQRQAETQYF.

The rearrangement links TRBV19 to TRBJ1-3, with a weak D call TRBD1 (5 bases). V was trimmed by 4 bases and J by 3 bases, leaving 13 bases between them. The germline V gene encodes CDR1 LNHDA and CDR2 SQIVND (reference sequence). The CDR3 consists of 15 residues. CDR3 sequence: CASSSGRGGGNTIYF. The CDR3 nucleotides read TGTGCCAGTAGTAGCGGGAGGGGTGGTGGAAACACCATATATTTT.

V gene TRBV27 combines with J gene TRBJ2-4; D not certain. V lost 6 bases and J 4 bases, leaving 16 bases between the germline ends. CDR3 size: 15 residues. Per germline, CDR1 MNHEY and CDR2 SMNVEV (reference sequence). Here the CDR3 reads CASSVDSPKKNIQYF. CDR3 DNA: TGTGCCAGCAGCGTTGACTCGCCCAAAAAAAACATTCAGTACTTC.

This chain uses TRBV7-3 with TRBJ2-5, with 10 nucleotides matching TRBD1. The last part of the DNA fits TRBJ2-7 better; the J call may be wrong. This CDR3 spans 14 amino acids. Germline V CDR1 and CDR2: SGHTA, FQGTGA. The CDR3 DNA is TGTGCCAGCAGTCGGACAGGGGGTGCCTACGAGCAGTACTTC. Protein sequence: CASSRTGGAYEQYF.

The chain is built from TRBV7-8 and TRBJ2-2, with TRBD1 matching 7 bases. Germline CDR1 is SGHVS and CDR2 is FQNEAQ. The CDR3 is made up of 16 amino acids. V was pared by 1 base and J by 2 bases, with 4 bases of the junction left unmatched. CDR3 in DNA: TGTGCCAGCAGCTTAGTTAGACAGGGAAACACCGGGGAGCTGTTTTTT. Translation: CASSLVRQGNTGELFF. Filled out from reference TRBV7-8 and TRBJ2-2, the complete variable domain reads GAGVSQSPRYKVAKRGQDVALRCDPISGHVSLFWYQQALGQGPEFLTYFQNEAQLDKSGLPSDRFFAERPEGSVSTLKIQRTQQEDSAVYLCASSLVRQGNTGELFFGEGSRLTVL.

The chain joins TRBV27 to TRBJ2-5; D is perhaps TRBD1 (6 bases). The tail of the sequence fits TRBJ2-7 better, so the J call may be wrong. This CDR3 comprises 13 residues. The germline CDR1 and CDR2 sequences are MNHEY and SMNVEV (reference sequence). In DNA, the CDR3 is TGTGCCAGCAGTTTCGCCAGAGGGGGCGAGCAGTACTTC. It is translated as CASSFARGGEQYF.

The rearrangement uses TRBV11-3 and TRBJ2-7; 12 nucleotides align to TRBD2. V was pared by 5 bases and J by 2 bases, with 4 bases of the junction left unmatched. There are 15 residues in the CDR3. CDR1 and CDR2 (germline): SGHNT, YENEEA. The CDR3: CASSVGLAGTYEQYF. CDR3 nucleotides: TGTGCCAGCAGCGTCGGACTAGCGGGAACCTACGAGCAGTACTTC.

The rearrangement joins TRBV6-5 to TRBJ2-1; 9 nucleotides match TRBD2. This CDR3 has 15 amino acids. Trimming took 10 bases from V and 6 from J; bases not matched to a gene: 13. Germline V gene sequence: CDR1 MNHEY, CDR2 SVGAGI. CDR3 sequence: CATYPRRGGVNEQFF. CDR3 DNA: TGTGCCACCTACCCGAGGCGGGGGGGGGTCAATGAGCAGTTCTTC.